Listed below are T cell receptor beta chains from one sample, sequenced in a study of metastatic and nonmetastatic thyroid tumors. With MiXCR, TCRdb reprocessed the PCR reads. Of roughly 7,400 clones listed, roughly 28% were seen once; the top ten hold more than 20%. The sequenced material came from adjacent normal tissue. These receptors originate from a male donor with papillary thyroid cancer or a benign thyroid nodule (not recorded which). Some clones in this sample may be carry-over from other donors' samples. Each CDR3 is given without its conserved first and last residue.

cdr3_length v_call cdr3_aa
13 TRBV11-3 ASSRRTGDRTPLH
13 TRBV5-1 ASSLLWQIQETQY
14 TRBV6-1 ASSKLTGTGQETQY
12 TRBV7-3 ASSSQGAGNTIY
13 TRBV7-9 ASSLVLDGHYGYT
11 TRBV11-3 ASSLRTSYEQY
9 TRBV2 ASTRGDGYT
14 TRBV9 ASSVANLEPYNEQF
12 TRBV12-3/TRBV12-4 ASSFGAGGSALH
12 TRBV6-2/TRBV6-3 ASSYSSGVTEAF
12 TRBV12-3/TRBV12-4 ASSPQGAQETQY
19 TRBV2 ASSEAPFWLIDPMNTGELF
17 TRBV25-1 ASSPLPAGEWGGNQPQH
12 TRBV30 AWAPGAGGFEQY
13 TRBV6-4 ASSDSGGDNSPLH
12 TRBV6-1 ASSTGSTNEKLF
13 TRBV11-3 ASSRRHKSGNTIY
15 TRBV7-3 ASSLGTGGLSSYEQY
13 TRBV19 ASSIKGGNYNEQF